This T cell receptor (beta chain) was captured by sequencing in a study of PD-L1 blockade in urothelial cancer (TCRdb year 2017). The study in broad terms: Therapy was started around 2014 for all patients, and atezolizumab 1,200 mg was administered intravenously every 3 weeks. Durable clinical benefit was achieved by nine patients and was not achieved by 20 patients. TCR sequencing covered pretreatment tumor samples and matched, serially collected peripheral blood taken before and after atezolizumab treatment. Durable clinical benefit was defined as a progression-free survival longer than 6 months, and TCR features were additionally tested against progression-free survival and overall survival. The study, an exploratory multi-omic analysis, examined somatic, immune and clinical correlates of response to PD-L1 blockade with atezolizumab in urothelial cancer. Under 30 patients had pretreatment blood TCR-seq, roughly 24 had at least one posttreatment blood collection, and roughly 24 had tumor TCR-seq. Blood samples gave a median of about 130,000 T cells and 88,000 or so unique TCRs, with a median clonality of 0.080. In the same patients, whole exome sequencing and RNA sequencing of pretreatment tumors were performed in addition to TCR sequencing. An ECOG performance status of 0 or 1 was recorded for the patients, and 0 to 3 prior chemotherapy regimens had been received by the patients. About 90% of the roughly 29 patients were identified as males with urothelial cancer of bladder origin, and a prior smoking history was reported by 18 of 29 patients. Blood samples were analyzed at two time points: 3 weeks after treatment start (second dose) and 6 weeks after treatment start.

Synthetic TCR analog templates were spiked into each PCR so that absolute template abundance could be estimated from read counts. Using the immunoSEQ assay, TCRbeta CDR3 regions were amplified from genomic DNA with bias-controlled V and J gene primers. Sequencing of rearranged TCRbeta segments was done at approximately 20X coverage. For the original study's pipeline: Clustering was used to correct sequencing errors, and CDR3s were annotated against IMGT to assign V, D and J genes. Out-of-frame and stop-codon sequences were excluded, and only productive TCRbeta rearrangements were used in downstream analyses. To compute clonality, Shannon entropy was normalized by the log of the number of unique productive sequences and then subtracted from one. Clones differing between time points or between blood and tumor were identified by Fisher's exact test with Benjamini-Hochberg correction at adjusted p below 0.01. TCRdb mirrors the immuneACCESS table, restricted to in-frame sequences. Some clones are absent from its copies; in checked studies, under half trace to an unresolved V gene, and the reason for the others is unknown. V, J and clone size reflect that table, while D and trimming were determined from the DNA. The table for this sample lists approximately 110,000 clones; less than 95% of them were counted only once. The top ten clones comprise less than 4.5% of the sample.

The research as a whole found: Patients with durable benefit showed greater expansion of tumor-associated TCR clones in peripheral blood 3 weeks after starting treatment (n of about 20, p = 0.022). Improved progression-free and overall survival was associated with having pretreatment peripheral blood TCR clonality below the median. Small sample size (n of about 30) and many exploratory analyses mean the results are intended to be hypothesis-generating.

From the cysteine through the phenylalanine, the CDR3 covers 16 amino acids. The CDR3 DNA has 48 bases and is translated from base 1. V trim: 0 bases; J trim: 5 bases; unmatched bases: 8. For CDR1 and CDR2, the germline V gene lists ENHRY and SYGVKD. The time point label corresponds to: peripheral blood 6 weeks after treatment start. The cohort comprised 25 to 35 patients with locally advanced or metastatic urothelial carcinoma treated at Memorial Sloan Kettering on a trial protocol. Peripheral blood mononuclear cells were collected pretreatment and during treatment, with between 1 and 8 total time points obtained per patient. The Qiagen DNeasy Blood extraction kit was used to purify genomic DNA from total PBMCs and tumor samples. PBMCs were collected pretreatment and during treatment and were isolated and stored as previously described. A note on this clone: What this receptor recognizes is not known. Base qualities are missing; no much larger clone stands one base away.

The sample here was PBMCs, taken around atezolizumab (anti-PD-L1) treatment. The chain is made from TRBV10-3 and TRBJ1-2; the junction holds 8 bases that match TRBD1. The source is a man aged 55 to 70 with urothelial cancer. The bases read TGTGCCATCAGTGAGTCTGAAAGGACAGGGAAATATGGCTACACCTTC. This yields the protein CAISESERTGKYGYTF.